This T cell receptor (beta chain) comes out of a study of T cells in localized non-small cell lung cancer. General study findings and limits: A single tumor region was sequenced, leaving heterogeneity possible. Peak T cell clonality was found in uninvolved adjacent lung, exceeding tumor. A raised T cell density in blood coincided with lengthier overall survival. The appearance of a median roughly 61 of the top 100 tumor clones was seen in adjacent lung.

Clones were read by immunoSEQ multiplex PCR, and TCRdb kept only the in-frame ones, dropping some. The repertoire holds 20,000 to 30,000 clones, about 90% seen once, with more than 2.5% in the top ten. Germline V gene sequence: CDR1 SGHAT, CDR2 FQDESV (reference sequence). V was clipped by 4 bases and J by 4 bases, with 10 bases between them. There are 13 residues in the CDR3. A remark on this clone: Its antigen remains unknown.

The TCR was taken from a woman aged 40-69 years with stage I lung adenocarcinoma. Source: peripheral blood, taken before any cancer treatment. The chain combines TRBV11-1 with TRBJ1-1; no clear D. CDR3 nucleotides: TGTGCCAGCAGCTCTGATCTTGGCACTGAAGCTTTCTTT. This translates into CASSSDLGTEAFF.